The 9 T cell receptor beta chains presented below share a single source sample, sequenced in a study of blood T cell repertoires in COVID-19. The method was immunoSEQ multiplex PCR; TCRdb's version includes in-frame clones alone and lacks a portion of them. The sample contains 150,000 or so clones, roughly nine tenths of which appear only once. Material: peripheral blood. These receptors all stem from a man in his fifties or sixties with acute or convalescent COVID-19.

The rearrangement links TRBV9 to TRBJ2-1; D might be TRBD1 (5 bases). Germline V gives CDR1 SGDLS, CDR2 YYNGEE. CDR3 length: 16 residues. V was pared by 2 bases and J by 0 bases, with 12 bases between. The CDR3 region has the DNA TGTGCCAGCAGCGTGAACAGGATTAGCTCCTACAATGAGCAGTTCTTC. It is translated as CASSVNRISSYNEQFF.

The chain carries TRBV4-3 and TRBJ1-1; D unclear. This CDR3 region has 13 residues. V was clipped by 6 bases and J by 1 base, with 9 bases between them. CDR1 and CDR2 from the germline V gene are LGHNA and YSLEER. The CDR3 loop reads CASSQRSNTEAFF. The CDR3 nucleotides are TGCGCCAGCAGTCAGCGATCGAACACTGAAGCTTTCTTT.

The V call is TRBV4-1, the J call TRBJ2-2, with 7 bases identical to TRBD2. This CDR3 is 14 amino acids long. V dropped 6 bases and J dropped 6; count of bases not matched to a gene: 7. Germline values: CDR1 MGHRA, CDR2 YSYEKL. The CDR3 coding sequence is TGCGCCAGCAGTCCCTGGGAGGGAGCCGGGGAGCTGTTTTTT. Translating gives CASSPWEGAGELFF.

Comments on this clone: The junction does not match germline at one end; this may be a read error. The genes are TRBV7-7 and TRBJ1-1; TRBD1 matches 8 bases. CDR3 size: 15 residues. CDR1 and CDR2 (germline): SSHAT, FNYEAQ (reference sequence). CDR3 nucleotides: TGTGCTAGCAGCTTAGCAAGACAGGGGCGAACTGAAGCTTTCTTT. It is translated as CASSLARQGRTEAFF.

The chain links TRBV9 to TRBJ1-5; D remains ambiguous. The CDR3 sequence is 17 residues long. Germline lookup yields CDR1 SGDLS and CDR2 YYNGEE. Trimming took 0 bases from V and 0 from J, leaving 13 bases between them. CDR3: CASSVGVGGLSNQPQHF. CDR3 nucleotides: TGTGCCAGCAGCGTAGGGGTGGGTGGACTTAGCAATCAGCCCCAGCATTTT. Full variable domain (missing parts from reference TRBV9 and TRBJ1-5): DSGVTQTPKHLITATGQRVTLRCSPRSGDLSVYWYQQSLDQGLQFLIQYYNGEERAKGNILERFSAQQFPDLHSELNLSSLELGDSALYFCASSVGVGGLSNQPQHFGDGTRLSIL.

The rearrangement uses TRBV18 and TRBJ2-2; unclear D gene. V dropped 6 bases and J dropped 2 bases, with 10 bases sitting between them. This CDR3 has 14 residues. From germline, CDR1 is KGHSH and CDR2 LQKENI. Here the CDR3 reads CASSLGLNTGELFF. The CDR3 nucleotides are TGTGCCAGCTCCCTTGGCCTCAACACCGGGGAGCTGTTTTTT.

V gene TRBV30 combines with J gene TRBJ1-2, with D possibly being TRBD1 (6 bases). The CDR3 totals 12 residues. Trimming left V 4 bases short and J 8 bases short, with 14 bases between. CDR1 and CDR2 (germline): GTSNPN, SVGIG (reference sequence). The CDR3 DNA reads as TGTGCCTGGACCGTAGGGGGTGGGGGCTACACCTTC. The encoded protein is CAWTVGGGGYTF. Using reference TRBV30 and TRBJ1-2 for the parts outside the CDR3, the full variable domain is SQTIHQWPATLVQPVGSPLSLECTVEGTSNPNLYWYRQAAGRGLQLLFYSVGIGQISSEVPQNLSASRPQDRQFILSSKKLLLSDSGFYLCAWTVGGGGYTFGSGTRLTVV.

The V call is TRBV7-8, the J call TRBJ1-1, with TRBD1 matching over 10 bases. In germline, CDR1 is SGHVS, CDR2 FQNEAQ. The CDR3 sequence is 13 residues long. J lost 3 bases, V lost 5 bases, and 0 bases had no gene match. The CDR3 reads CASSGTGDTEAFF. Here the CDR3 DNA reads TGTGCCAGCAGCGGGACAGGGGACACTGAAGCTTTCTTT.

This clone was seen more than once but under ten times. The CDR3: CASSGDRGTGNYGYTF. The CDR3 coding sequence is TGTGCCAGCAGTGGGGACAGAGGAACAGGGAACTATGGCTACACCTTC. The chain combines TRBV2 with TRBJ1-2; 7 bases map to TRBD1. This CDR3 comprises 16 residues. Trimming cost V 4 bases and J 2 bases; bases outside gene matches: 10. Per germline, CDR1 SNHLY and CDR2 FYNNEI.